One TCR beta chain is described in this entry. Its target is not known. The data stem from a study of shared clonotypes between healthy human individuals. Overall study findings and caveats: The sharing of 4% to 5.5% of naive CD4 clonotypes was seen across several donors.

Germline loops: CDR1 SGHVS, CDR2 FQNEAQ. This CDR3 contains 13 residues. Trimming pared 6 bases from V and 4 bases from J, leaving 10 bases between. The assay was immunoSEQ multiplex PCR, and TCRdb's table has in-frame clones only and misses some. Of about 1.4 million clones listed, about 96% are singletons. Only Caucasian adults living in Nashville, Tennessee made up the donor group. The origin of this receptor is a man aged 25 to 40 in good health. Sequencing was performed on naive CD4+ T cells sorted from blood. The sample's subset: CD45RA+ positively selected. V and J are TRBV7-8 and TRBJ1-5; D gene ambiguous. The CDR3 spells CASSSISNQPQHF. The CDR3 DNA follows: TGTGCCAGCAGTTCGATCAGTAATCAGCCCCAGCATTTT.